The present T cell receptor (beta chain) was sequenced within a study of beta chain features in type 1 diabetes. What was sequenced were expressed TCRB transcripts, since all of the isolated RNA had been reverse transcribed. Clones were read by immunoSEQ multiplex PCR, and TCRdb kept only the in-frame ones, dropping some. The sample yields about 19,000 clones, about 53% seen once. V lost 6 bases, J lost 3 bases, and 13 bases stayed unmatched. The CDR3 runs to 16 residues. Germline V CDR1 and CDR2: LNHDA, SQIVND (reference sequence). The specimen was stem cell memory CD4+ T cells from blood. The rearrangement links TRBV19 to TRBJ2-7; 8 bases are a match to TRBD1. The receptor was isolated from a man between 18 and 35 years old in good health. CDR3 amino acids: CASRSYSTGANYEQYF. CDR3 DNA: TGTGCCAGTAGGAGCTATTCGACAGGGGCGAACTACGAGCAGTACTTC.